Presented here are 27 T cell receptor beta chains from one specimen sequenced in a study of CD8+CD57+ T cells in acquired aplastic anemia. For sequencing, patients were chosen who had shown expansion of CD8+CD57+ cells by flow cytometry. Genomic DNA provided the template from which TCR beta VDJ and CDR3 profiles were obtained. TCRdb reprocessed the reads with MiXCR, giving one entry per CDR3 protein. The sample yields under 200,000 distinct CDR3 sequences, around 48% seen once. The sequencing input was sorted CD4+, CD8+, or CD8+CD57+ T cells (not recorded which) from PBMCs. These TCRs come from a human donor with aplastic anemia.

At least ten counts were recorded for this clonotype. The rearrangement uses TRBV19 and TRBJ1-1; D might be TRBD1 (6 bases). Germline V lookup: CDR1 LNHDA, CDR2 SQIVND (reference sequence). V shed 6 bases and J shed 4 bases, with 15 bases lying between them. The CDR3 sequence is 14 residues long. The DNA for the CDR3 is TGTGCCAGTAGCCAGGACAGCCCGGGCACTGAAGCTTTCTTT. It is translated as CASSQDSPGTEAFF.

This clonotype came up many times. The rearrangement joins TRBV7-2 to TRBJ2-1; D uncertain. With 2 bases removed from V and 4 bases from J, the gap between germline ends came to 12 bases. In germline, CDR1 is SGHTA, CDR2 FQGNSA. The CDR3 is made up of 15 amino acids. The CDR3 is CASSLTITHYNEQFF. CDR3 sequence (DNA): TGTGCCAGCAGCTTAACAATCACCCATTACAATGAGCAGTTCTTC.

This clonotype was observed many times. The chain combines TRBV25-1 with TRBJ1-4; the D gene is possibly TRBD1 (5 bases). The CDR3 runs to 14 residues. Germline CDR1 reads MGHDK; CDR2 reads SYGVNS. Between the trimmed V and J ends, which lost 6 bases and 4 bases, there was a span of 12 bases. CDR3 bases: TGTGCCAGCAGCGGGGACGGAGGTAATGAAAAACTGTTTTTT. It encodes CASSGDGGNEKLFF.

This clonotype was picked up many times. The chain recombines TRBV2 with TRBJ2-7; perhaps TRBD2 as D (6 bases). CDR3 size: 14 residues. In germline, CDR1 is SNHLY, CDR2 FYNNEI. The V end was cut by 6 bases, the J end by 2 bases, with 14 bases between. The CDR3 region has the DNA TGTGCCAGCAGCGTGGGACTCTCCCCCTACGAGCAGTACTTC. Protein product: CASSVGLSPYEQYF. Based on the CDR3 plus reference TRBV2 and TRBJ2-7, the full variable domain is EPEVTQTPSHQVTQMGQEVILRCVPISNHLYFYWYRQILGQKVEFLVSFYNNEISEKSEIFDDQFSVERPDGSNFTLKIRSTKLEDSAMYFCASSVGLSPYEQYFGPGTRLTVT.

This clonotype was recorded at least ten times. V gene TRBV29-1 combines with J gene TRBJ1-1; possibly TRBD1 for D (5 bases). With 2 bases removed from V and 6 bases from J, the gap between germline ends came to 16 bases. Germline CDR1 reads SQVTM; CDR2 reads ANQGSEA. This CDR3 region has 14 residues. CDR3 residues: CSVEHSQGRSEAFF. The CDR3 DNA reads TGCAGCGTTGAACACTCCCAGGGACGGTCTGAAGCTTTCTTT.

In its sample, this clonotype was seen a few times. CDR3 in DNA: TGTGCCAGCAGCGTCCAGCAGAACACTGAAGCTTTCTTT. This sequence encodes CASSVQQNTEAFF. The rearrangement links TRBV7-9 to TRBJ1-1; D is undetermined. The germline V and J ends were trimmed by 5 bases and 1 base, with 8 bases remaining between them. Germline V CDR1 and CDR2: SEHNR, FQNEAQ (reference sequence). This CDR3 has 13 amino acids.

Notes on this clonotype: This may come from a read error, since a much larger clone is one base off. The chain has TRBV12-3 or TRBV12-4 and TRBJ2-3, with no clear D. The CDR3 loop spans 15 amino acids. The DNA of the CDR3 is TGTGCCAGCTGTTTGGTCAACCAAGGCACAGATACGCAGTATTTT. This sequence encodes CASCLVNQGTDTQYF.

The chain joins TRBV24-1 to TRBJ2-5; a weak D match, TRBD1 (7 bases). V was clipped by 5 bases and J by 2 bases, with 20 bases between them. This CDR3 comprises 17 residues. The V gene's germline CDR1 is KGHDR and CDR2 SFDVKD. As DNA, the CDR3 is TGTGCCACCAGTGTTTCGTTTGCAGGGGGGATTCAAGAGACCCAGTACTTC. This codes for CATSVSFAGGIQETQYF.

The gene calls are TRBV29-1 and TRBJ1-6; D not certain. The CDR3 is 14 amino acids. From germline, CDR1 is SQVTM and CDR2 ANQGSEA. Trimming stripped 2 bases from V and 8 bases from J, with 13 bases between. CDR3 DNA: TGCAGCGTTGAACCCCTAAGGGAAGATTCACCCCTCCACTTT. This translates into CSVEPLREDSPLHF.

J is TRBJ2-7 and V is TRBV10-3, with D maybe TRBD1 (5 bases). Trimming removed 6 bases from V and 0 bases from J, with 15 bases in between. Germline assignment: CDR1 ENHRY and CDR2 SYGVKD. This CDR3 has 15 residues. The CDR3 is CAIRPDSFNSYEQYF. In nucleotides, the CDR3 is TGTGCCATCAGGCCAGACAGTTTCAACTCCTACGAGCAGTACTTC.

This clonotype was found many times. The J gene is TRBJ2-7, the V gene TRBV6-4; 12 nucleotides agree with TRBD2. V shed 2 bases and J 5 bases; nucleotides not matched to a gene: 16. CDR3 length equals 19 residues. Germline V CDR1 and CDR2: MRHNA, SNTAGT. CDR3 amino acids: CASSDLSDRLAGVYHEQYF. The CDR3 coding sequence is TGTGCCAGCAGTGACCTTAGCGACAGACTAGCGGGAGTTTACCACGAGCAGTACTTC.

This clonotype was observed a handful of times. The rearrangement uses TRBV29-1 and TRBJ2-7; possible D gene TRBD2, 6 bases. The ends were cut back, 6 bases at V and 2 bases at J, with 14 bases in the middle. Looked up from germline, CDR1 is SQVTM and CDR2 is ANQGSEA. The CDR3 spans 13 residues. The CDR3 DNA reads TGCAGCGTCCGTAGGGCGGGAACCTACGAGCAGTACTTC. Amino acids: CSVRRAGTYEQYF.

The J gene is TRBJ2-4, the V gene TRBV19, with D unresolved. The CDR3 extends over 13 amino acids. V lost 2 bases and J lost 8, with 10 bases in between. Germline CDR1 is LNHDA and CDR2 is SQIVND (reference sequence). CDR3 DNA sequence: TGTGCCAGTAGTATACGGAGCTCCCACATTCAGTACTTC. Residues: CASSIRSSHIQYF. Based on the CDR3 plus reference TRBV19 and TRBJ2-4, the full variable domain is DGGITQSPKYLFRKEGQNVTLSCEQNLNHDAMYWYRQDPGQGLRLIYYSQIVNDFQKGDIAEGYSVSREKKESFPLTVTSAQKNPTAFYLCASSIRSSHIQYFGAGTRLSVL.

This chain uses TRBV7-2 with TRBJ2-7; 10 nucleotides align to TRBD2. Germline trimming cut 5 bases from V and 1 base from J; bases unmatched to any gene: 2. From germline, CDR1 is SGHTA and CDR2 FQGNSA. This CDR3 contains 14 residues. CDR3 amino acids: CASSGTSVSYEQYF. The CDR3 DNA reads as TGTGCCAGCAGCGGGACTAGCGTTTCCTACGAGCAGTACTTC.

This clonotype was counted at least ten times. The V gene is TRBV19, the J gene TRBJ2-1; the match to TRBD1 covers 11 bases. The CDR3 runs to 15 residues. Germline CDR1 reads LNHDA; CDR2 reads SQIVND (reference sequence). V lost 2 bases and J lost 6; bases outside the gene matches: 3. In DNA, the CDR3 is TGTGCCAGTAGTATAACGGGGACAGGGGGCAATGAGCAGTTCTTC. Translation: CASSITGTGGNEQFF.

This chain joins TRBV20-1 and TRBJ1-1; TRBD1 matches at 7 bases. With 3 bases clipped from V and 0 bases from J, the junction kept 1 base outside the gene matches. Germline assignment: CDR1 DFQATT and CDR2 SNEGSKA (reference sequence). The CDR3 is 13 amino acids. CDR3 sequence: CSASGTVNTEAFF. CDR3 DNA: TGCAGTGCTAGCGGGACAGTGAACACTGAAGCTTTCTTT.

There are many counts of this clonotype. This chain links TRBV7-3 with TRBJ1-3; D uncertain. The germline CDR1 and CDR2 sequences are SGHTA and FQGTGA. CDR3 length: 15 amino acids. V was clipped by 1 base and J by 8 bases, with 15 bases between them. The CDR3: CASSLNGRGRDTIYF. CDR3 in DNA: TGTGCCAGCAGCTTAAACGGACGGGGTCGAGACACCATATATTTT. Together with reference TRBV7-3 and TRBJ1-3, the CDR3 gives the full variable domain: GAGVSQTPSNKVTEKGKYVELRCDPISGHTALYWYRQSLGQGPEFLIYFQGTGAADDSGLPNDRFFAVRPEGSVSTLKIQRTERGDSAVYLCASSLNGRGRDTIYFGEGSWLTVV.

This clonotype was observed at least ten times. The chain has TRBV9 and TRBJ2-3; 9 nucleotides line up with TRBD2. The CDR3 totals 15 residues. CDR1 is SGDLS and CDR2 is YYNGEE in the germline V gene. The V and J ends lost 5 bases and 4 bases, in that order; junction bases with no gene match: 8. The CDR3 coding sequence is TGTGCCAGCAGTAATCCGGGACTAGCTCCAGATACGCAGTATTTT. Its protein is CASSNPGLAPDTQYF.

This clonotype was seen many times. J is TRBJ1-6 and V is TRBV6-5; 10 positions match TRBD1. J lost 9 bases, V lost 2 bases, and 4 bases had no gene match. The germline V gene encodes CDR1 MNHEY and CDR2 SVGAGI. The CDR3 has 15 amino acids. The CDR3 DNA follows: TGTGCCAGCAGTTACGGGACAGGGGAGGTTTCACCCCTCCACTTT. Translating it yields CASSYGTGEVSPLHF.

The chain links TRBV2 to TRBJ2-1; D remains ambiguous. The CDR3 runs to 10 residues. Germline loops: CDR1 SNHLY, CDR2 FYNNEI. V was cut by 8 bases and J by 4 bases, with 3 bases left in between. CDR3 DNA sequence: TGTGCCAGCCTTTACAATGAGCAGTTCTTC. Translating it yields CASLYNEQFF. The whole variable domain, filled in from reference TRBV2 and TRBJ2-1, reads EPEVTQTPSHQVTQMGQEVILRCVPISNHLYFYWYRQILGQKVEFLVSFYNNEISEKSEIFDDQFSVERPDGSNFTLKIRSTKLEDSAMYFCASLYNEQFFGPGTRLTVL.

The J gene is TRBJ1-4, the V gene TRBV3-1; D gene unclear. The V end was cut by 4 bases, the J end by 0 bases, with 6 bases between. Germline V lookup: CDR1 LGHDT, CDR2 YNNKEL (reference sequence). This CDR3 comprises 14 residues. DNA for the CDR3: TGTGCCAGCAGCCTCGGGACAACTAATGAAAAACTGTTTTTT. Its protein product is CASSLGTTNEKLFF.

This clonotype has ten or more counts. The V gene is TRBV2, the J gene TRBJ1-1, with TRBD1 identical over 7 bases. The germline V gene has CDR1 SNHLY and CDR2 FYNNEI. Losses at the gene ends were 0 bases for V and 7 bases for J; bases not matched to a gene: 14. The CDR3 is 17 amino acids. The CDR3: CASSEAFSDRQYYEAFF. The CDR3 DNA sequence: TGTGCCAGCAGTGAAGCTTTCTCGGACAGGCAGTACTATGAAGCTTTCTTT.

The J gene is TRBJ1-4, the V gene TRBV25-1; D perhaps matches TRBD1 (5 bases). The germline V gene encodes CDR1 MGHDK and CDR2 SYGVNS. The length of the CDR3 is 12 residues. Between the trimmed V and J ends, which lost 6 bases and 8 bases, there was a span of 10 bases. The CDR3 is CASRGLREKLFF. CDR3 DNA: TGTGCCAGCAGGGGACTTCGGGAAAAACTGTTTTTT.

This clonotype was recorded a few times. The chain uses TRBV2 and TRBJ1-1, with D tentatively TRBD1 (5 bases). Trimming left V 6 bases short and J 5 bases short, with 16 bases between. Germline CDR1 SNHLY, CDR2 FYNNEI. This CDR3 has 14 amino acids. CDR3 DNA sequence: TGTGCCAGCAGGGGGCTCGGGACCGGGACTGAAGCTTTCTTT. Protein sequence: CASRGLGTGTEAFF.

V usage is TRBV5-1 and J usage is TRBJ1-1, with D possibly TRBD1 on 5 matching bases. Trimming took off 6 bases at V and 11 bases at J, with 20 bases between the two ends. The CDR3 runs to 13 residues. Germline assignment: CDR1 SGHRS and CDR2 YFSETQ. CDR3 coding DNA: TGCGCCAGCACCGAGAATTGTCAGGGTACGGCTTTCTTT. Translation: CASTENCQGTAFF.

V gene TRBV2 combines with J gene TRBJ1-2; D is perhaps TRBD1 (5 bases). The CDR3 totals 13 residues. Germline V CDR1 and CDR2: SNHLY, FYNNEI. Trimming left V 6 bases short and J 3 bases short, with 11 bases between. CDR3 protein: CASRFGADYGYTF. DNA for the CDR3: TGTGCCAGCAGATTTGGGGCCGACTATGGCTACACCTTC.

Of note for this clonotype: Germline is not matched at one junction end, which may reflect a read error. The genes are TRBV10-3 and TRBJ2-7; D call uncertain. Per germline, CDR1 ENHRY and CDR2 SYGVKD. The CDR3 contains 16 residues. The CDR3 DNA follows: TGTGCCAGCAGTGACTCGAGCTTCCCCGAGAGCTACGAGCAGTACTTC. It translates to CASSDSSFPESYEQYF.